These T cell receptor beta chains were read from a single sample in a study of cytomegalovirus exposure and HLA in healthy donors. Sequencing used immunoSEQ multiplex PCR; TCRdb keeps in-frame clones, though not all of them. This sample has roughly 170,000 clones, with more than 70% found just once. Sequencing input: PBMCs. The receptors shown here come from a young man in good health and CMV-seronegative. Both conserved end residues are part of each CDR3.

J | V | CDR3
TRBJ2-5 | TRBV7-2 | CASSLVPGGETQYF
TRBJ1-5 | TRBV28 | CASSDDRDSNQPQHF
TRBJ2-5 | TRBV4-1 | CASSHGGGAGAAQYF
TRBJ2-7 | TRBV11-3 | CASSKDREDLNEQYF
TRBJ2-1 | TRBV18 | CASSPDRGYNEQFF
TRBJ1-1 | TRBV7-2 | CASSLGEGENTEAFF
TRBJ2-3 | TRBV7-9 | CASSSSGRTDTQYF
TRBJ1-5 | TRBV18 | CASSSERQKIQPQHF
TRBJ2-1 | TRBV2 | CASKRTSGNEQFF
TRBJ1-4 | TRBV28 | CASQRSGTTNEKLFF
TRBJ2-2 | TRBV7-3 | CASSLMFRQGAAGELFF
TRBJ2-7 | TRBV18 | CASSPRTSGAYEQYF
TRBJ1-2 | TRBV19 | CASSVLEQINYGYTF
TRBJ1-1 | TRBV7-9 | CASSPGSEAFF
TRBJ2-2 | TRBV7-8 | CASSSQRESVTGELFF
TRBJ2-5 | TRBV29-1 | CSALYSREKTQYF
TRBJ2-1 | TRBV5-5 | CASSPGTSGSYNEQFF
TRBJ2-1 | TRBV11-3 | CASSRGLAIYNEQFF
TRBJ2-7 | TRBV5-1 | CASSLGWATAYEQYF
TRBJ2-7 | TRBV30 | CAWGGQGSYEQYF
TRBJ2-7 | TRBV5-1 | CASSPDTHSYEQYF
TRBJ1-2 | TRBV6-5 | CASSYRTGNSGYTF
TRBJ1-6 | TRBV25-1 | CASSEPDRGNSPLHF
TRBJ2-7 | TRBV29-1 | CSVEDSGTSWYEQYF
TRBJ2-5 | TRBV5-1 | CASSLAGTSEETQYF
TRBJ1-2 | TRBV5-6 | CASSLWREGYTF
TRBJ1-2 | TRBV28 | CASSLDRVRGYTF
TRBJ2-5 | TRBV19 | CATSPGTDQETQYF
TRBJ2-5 | TRBV7-9 | CASSPSGRSSKTQYF
TRBJ2-2 | TRBV18 | CASSPLGLAGGSLILTGELFF
TRBJ2-7 | TRBV4-3 | CASSRMTSGPYEQYF
TRBJ1-1 | TRBV2 | CASSEQDRGPEAFF
TRBJ2-7 | TRBV14 | CASSLISGRANEQYF
TRBJ2-7 | TRBV6-1 | CASSEAGTGVYEQYF
TRBJ2-5 | TRBV18 | CASSPSGQGETQYF
TRBJ2-5 | TRBV4-3 | CASSPGGGRASGETQYF
TRBJ1-4 | TRBV7-6 | CASSIGQSLFF
TRBJ1-6 | TRBV5-1 | CASSSAAATYNSPLHF
TRBJ2-5 | TRBV7-7 | CASSVGGGVQTQYF
TRBJ2-1 | TRBV4-1 | CASSQESGRGVYNEQFF
TRBJ2-1 | TRBV2 | CASSAGGQGVFNEQFF
TRBJ2-6 | TRBV6-5 | CASGDIRSGANVLTF
TRBJ2-5 | TRBV18 | CASSPPSQETQYF
TRBJ1-6 | TRBV27 | CASSPRGLPLHF
TRBJ2-1 | TRBV25-1 | CASSVGGNEQFF
TRBJ2-5 | TRBV29-1 | CSVVNGDETQYF
NA | TRBV7-9 | CASSKGLYEQYF
TRBJ2-5 | TRBV19 | CASRKRAGVQETQYF
TRBJ1-6 | TRBV7-8 | CASSFSRGVSPLHF
TRBJ2-1 | TRBV7-9 | CASSQAGRSYNEQFF